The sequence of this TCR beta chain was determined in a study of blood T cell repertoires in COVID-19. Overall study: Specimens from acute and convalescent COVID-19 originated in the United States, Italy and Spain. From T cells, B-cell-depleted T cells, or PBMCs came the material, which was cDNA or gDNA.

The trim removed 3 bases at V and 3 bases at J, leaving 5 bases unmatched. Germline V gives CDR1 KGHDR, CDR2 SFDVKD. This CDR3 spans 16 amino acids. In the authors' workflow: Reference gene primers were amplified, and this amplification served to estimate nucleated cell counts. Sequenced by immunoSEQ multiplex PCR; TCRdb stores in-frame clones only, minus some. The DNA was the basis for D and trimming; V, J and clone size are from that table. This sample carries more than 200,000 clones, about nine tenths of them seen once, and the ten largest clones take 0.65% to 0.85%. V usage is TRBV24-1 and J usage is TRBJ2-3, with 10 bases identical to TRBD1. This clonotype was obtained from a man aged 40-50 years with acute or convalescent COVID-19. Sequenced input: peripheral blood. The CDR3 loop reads CATSDPRQGATDTQYF. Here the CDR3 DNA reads TGTGCCACCAGTGATCCCCGACAGGGGGCGACAGATACGCAGTATTTT.